The 30 T cell receptor beta chains given below trace back to one sample, sequenced in a study of vaccination and CD4 T cells after COVID-19. With the Oncomine TCR Beta short-read assay, DNA from cultured CD4+ T cells was sequenced. TCRdb independently ran MiXCR on the PCR reads; one entry per CDR3 protein. In the table there are tens of thousands of distinct CDR3 sequences, 42% of which are singletons. Time point noted: late sampling 161 to 241 days after vaccination in a few convalescent patients. Treatment described: approximately 9-day PBMC culture with coronavirus spike peptide pools or control peptides (ViraFEST assay). These receptors are not linked to any known antigen. The source material was CD4+ T cells from blood, cultured in vitro, sampled about 7 months after SARS-CoV-2 vaccination. These receptors were taken from a human donor who had recovered from COVID-19.

This clonotype has more than one count but fewer than ten. The chain is built from TRBV20-1 and TRBJ1-5; D may be TRBD1 (5 bases). The CDR3 has 16 residues. CDR1 is DFQATT, CDR2 SNEGSKA, per germline (reference sequence). The V gene lost 3 bases and the J gene lost 6 bases, with 21 bases spanning the gap. CDR3 DNA sequence: TGCAGTGCTAGCCGAGGGACCGCCGGTGAGGGTCAGCCCCAGCATTTT. Its translation: CSASRGTAGEGQPQHF.

This sequence joins TRBV15 and TRBJ2-3; D is undetermined. V dropped 0 bases and J dropped 0 bases, with 4 bases sitting between them. This CDR3 contains 14 residues. Germline V gene sequence: CDR1 LNHNV, CDR2 YYDKDF (reference sequence). The CDR3 loop reads CATSRDPSTDTQYF. CDR3 nucleotide sequence: TGTGCCACCAGCAGAGACCCAAGCACAGATACGCAGTATTTT.

The chain employs TRBV7-3 and TRBJ2-1; D is uncertain. Germline CDR1 reads SGHTA; CDR2 reads FQGTGA. This CDR3 spans 12 amino acids. Trimming cost V 5 bases and J 9 bases, with 11 bases left between them. The CDR3 loop is CASSQGASEQFF. In DNA form, the CDR3 reads TGTGCCAGCAGCCAAGGCGCGAGTGAGCAGTTCTTC.

The chain links TRBV20-1 to TRBJ2-7; D may be TRBD1 or TRBD2 (5 bases each). The CDR3 runs 12 residues. Trimming removed 2 bases from V and 7 bases from J, with 12 bases in between. Germline CDR1 DFQATT, CDR2 SNEGSKA (reference sequence). The CDR3 nucleotides read TGCAGTGCTAGATTGAGGGGCGGGGAGCAGTACTTC. The encoded protein is CSARLRGGEQYF.

The rearrangement joins TRBV10-1 to TRBJ1-2, with no clear D. The CDR3 extends over 12 amino acids. Trimming took off 0 bases at V and 7 bases at J, with 6 bases between the two ends. Per germline, CDR1 WNHNN and CDR2 SYGVQD (reference sequence). The CDR3 DNA follows: TGCGCCAGCAGTGAGTCGGGCCCTGGCTACACCTTC. This codes for CASSESGPGYTF.

The table lists this clonotype with a few counts. The chain recombines TRBV7-3 with TRBJ2-3; 7 bases are a match to TRBD2. J gave up 4 bases and V 5 bases, and 6 bases lay outside the gene matches. There are 14 residues in the CDR3. Germline lookup yields CDR1 SGHTA and CDR2 FQGTGA. In DNA, the CDR3 is TGTGCCAGCAGCCCGGGGGGAGCCCCAGATACGCAGTATTTT. Encoded protein: CASSPGGAPDTQYF. The full variable domain, with the rest looked up from reference TRBV7-3 and TRBJ2-3, is GAGVSQTPSNKVTEKGKYVELRCDPISGHTALYWYRQSLGQGPEFLIYFQGTGAADDSGLPNDRFFAVRPEGSVSTLKIQRTERGDSAVYLCASSPGGAPDTQYFGPGTRLTVL.

This chain connects TRBV5-4 to TRBJ2-5, with D tentatively TRBD1 or TRBD2 (5 bases each). V lost 4 bases and J lost 7, with 29 bases in between. Germline V CDR1 and CDR2: SGHNT, YYREEE (reference sequence). This CDR3 region has 18 residues. The CDR3 protein is CASSPGTPLGPELGTQYF. The CDR3 coding sequence is TGTGCCAGCAGCCCTGGGACCCCACTAGGCCCAGAACTGGGGACCCAGTACTTC.

This clonotype was picked up a small number of times. The chain uses TRBV19 and TRBJ2-5; no definite D call. The CDR3 runs 13 residues. Trimming shortened V by 1 base and J by 0 bases, and 3 bases separated the two germline ends. Germline V gives CDR1 LNHDA, CDR2 SQIVND (reference sequence). The CDR3 nucleotides are TGTGCCAGTAGTATAGGACACCAAGAGACCCAGTACTTC. Its protein is CASSIGHQETQYF.

This chain uses TRBV15 with TRBJ2-7, with TRBD2 as a possible D gene (6 bases). The V and J ends lost 0 bases and 5 bases respectively, with 14 bases between them. Germline CDR1 and CDR2: LNHNV and YYDKDF (reference sequence). The CDR3 is 15 residues long. CDR3 loop: CATSRELRDEHEQYF. The DNA of the CDR3 is TGTGCCACCAGCAGAGAGCTGCGGGATGAACACGAGCAGTACTTC.

The chain links TRBV6-1 to TRBJ1-2; the D is unclear. From germline, CDR1 is MNHNS and CDR2 SASEGT. The CDR3 covers 15 residues. V gave up 2 bases and J gave up 0 bases, with 10 bases separating them. Here the CDR3 reads CASSESRVTNYGYTF. For the CDR3, the DNA is TGTGCCAGCAGTGAATCCAGAGTCACTAACTATGGCTACACCTTC.

There are a few counts of this clonotype. This chain uses TRBV7-9 with TRBJ1-1; 8 bases agree with TRBD1. Germline trimming cut 5 bases from V and 5 bases from J; bases unmatched to any gene: 7. This CDR3 contains 14 residues. CDR1 and CDR2 (germline): SEHNR, FQNEAQ (reference sequence). The CDR3 bases are TGTGCCAGCAGCCCCAGGGGGCGCCGTACTGAAGCTTTCTTT. Translated: CASSPRGRRTEAFF.

The chain couples TRBV20-1 to TRBJ2-2; 11 bases align to TRBD2. CDR3 length: 14 amino acids. Germline V gene lookup returns CDR1 DFQATT and CDR2 SNEGSKA (reference sequence). V was pared by 6 bases and J by 8 bases, with 8 bases of the junction left unmatched. The CDR3 DNA follows: TGCAGTGCAGAACTAGCGGGAGTTTCAGGGGAGCTGTTTTTT. It codes for CSAELAGVSGELFF.

This clonotype was found once. The chain joins TRBV18 to TRBJ1-2; tentatively, D is TRBD1 (6 bases). V was trimmed by 5 bases and J by 8 bases, leaving 12 bases between them. The CDR3 totals 12 residues. Looked up from germline, CDR1 is KGHSH and CDR2 is LQKENI. The CDR3 loop reads CASSTNRDGYTF. Written as DNA, the CDR3 is TGTGCCAGCTCAACCAACAGGGACGGCTACACCTTC. The variable domain in full, with the rest retrieved from reference TRBV18 and TRBJ1-2, is NAGVMQNPRHLVRRRGQEARLRCSPMKGHSHVYWYRQLPEEGLKFMVYLQKENIIDESGMPKERFSAEFPKEGPSILRIQQVVRGDSAAYFCASSTNRDGYTFGSGTRLTVV.

This clonotype counts as medium-sized (0.01 to 0.1%). The genes are TRBV6-1 and TRBJ1-5; tentative D call: TRBD1 (5 bases). The CDR3 is 13 residues long. Looked up from germline, CDR1 is MNHNS and CDR2 is SASEGT. The germline V and J ends were trimmed by 8 bases and 12 bases, with 20 bases remaining between them. The CDR3 region is CASLLTLQARQHF. The CDR3 coding sequence is TGTGCCAGCCTCCTGACGTTACAGGCGCGCCAGCATTTT.

This chain joins TRBV20-1 and TRBJ2-5; 13 bases align to TRBD2. The CDR3 is 17 residues long. CDR1 is DFQATT and CDR2 is SNEGSKA in the germline V gene (reference sequence). V trimming: 0 bases; J trimming: 5 bases; junction bases outside the gene matches: 9. CDR3 region: CSARDWTSGSDVETQYF. The CDR3 DNA sequence: TGCAGTGCTAGAGATTGGACTAGCGGGAGTGATGTGGAGACCCAGTACTTC.

The chain has TRBV2 and TRBJ2-1; D possibly matches TRBD1 or TRBD2 (6 bases each). Germline V gene sequence: CDR1 SNHLY, CDR2 FYNNEI. The CDR3 runs 17 residues. Trimming removed 4 bases from V and 2 bases from J, with 18 bases in between. CDR3 sequence: CASSVEGQRAAYNEQFF. In DNA form, the CDR3 reads TGTGCCAGCAGTGTGGAGGGACAACGGGCCGCCTACAATGAGCAGTTCTTC.

The sample holds a few counts of this clonotype. The chain has TRBV6-2 or TRBV6-3 and TRBJ2-7; possibly TRBD2 for D (6 bases). Germline V lookup: CDR1 MNHEY, CDR2 SVGEGT. There are 14 residues in the CDR3. Trimming pared 2 bases from V and 5 bases from J, leaving 13 bases between. The CDR3 nucleotides are TGTGCCAGCAGTTACCCTGGGGGAGGTCACGAGCAGTACTTC. Its translation is CASSYPGGGHEQYF.

This chain connects TRBV9 to TRBJ1-2; D is unclear. Germline CDR1 and CDR2: SGDLS and YYNGEE. Trimming pared 4 bases from V and 3 bases from J, leaving 7 bases between. The CDR3 contains 12 residues. CDR3 DNA sequence: TGTGCCAGCAGCAAGAGAGACTATGGCTACACCTTC. It specifies CASSKRDYGYTF.

The gene calls are TRBV6-5 and TRBJ1-1, with TRBD1 identical over 8 bases. J lost 12 bases, V lost 0 bases, and 9 bases had no gene match. This CDR3 has 14 residues. Germline assignment: CDR1 MNHEY and CDR2 SVGAGI. DNA of the CDR3: TGTGCCAGCAGTTACTCGACAGGGGTGGATGGATCTTTCTTT. Translated: CASSYSTGVDGSFF.

The J gene is TRBJ1-5, the V gene TRBV20-1; possibly TRBD1 for D (5 bases). V gave up 5 bases and J gave up 5 bases, with 10 bases separating them. Germline CDR1 DFQATT, CDR2 SNEGSKA (reference sequence). The CDR3 covers 12 residues. CDR3 loop: CSAAGTYQPQHF. CDR3 nucleotide sequence: TGCAGTGCTGCCGGGACCTATCAGCCCCAGCATTTT.

The chain uses TRBV19 and TRBJ2-3; the match to TRBD1 covers 9 bases. Germline V lookup: CDR1 LNHDA, CDR2 SQIVND (reference sequence). The length of the CDR3 is 16 residues. V gave up 7 bases and J gave up 4 bases; unmatched junction bases: 12. The CDR3 DNA sequence: TGTGCCAGTACAGACAGGGGGAAACCACCTCCAGATACGCAGTATTTT. It translates to CASTDRGKPPPDTQYF.

The chain uses TRBV28 and TRBJ2-7; D gene ambiguous. This CDR3 has 14 residues. V shed 2 bases and J shed 0 bases, with 8 bases lying between them. The germline gives CDR1 MDHEN, CDR2 SYDVKM. The CDR3 region is CASSLRAPSYEQYF. As DNA, the CDR3 is TGTGCCAGCAGTTTAAGGGCACCCTCCTACGAGCAGTACTTC. Filled out from reference TRBV28 and TRBJ2-7, the complete variable domain reads DVKVTQSSRYLVKRTGEKVFLECVQDMDHENMFWYRQDPGLGLRLIYFSYDVKMKEKGDIPEGYSVSREKKERFSLILESASTNQTSMYLCASSLRAPSYEQYFGPGTRLTVT.

V is TRBV20-1 and J is TRBJ2-3; a possible D gene is TRBD2 (5 bases). From germline, CDR1 is DFQATT and CDR2 SNEGSKA (reference sequence). The V end was cut by 0 bases, the J end by 7 bases, with 17 bases between. The CDR3 contains 15 residues. For the CDR3, the DNA is TGCAGTGCTAGAGATTACGGACCCAGCGGAAATACGCAGTATTTT. Translating it yields CSARDYGPSGNTQYF.

The rearrangement joins TRBV20-1 to TRBJ2-3, with a possible D match to TRBD1 (5 bases). With 3 bases removed from V and 2 bases from J, the gap between germline ends came to 12 bases. The CDR3 has 14 amino acids. Germline CDR1 and CDR2: DFQATT and SNEGSKA (reference sequence). The CDR3 coding sequence is TGCAGTGCTAGTGGACAATCGTCCACAGATACGCAGTATTTT. The encoded protein is CSASGQSSTDTQYF.

The gene calls are TRBV7-9 and TRBJ2-1, with D possibly matching TRBD2 (7 bases). V lost 2 bases, J lost 5 bases, and 13 bases lay in between. Germline V lookup: CDR1 SEHNR, CDR2 FQNEAQ (reference sequence). The CDR3 sequence is 15 residues long. The CDR3 nucleotides read TGTGCCAGCAGCTTAATAGGGGGGGAGAACAATGAGCAGTTCTTC. This encodes CASSLIGGENNEQFF.

The chain uses TRBV4-1 and TRBJ1-2; possibly TRBD1 for D (6 bases). The CDR3 is 13 residues long. The germline V and J ends were trimmed by 2 bases and 6 bases, with 10 bases remaining between them. Germline V CDR1 and CDR2: MGHRA, YSYEKL. The CDR3 DNA reads as TGCGCCAGCAGCCAAAGGGGGGGGGATGGCTACACCTTC. Translating it yields CASSQRGGDGYTF.

This clonotype has only a few counts. The CDR3 nucleotides are TGTGCCAGCAGCTTAGAGCTAGCGGTCTCCTACAATGAGCAGTTCTTC. Translating it yields CASSLELAVSYNEQFF. This chain uses TRBV7-6 with TRBJ2-1, with TRBD2 matching over 7 bases. Per germline, CDR1 SGHVS and CDR2 FNYEAQ. V was pared by 1 base and J by 0 bases, with 3 bases of the junction left unmatched. The CDR3 runs 16 residues.

The chain couples TRBV7-9 to TRBJ1-1; D uncertain. The germline V gene encodes CDR1 SEHNR and CDR2 FQNEAQ (reference sequence). The CDR3 has 13 residues. V lost 1 base to trimming and J lost 6 bases, with 9 bases between them. The CDR3, as DNA: TGTGCCAGCAGCTTAGTTCCAGGCTCTGAAGCTTTCTTT. Residues: CASSLVPGSEAFF. Complete variable domain (other parts from reference TRBV7-9 and TRBJ1-1): DTGVSQNPRHKITKRGQNVTFRCDPISEHNRLYWYRQTLGQGPEFLTYFQNEAQLEKSRLLSDRFSAERPKGSFSTLEIQRTEQGDSAMYLCASSLVPGSEAFFGQGTRLTVV.

The chain is built from TRBV19 and TRBJ2-7; D gene ambiguous. Germline CDR1 LNHDA, CDR2 SQIVND (reference sequence). With 2 bases removed from V and 0 bases from J, the gap between germline ends came to 11 bases. This CDR3 has 15 amino acids. The chain's CDR3 is CASSISSGPSYEQYF. The CDR3 DNA follows: TGTGCCAGTAGTATAAGTTCTGGTCCCTCCTACGAGCAGTACTTC.

The V call is TRBV6-1, the J call TRBJ2-1; 9 positions match TRBD2. This CDR3 spans 16 amino acids. CDR1 is MNHNS, CDR2 SASEGT, per germline. V trimming: 10 bases; J trimming: 8 bases; junction bases outside the gene matches: 18. CDR3 sequence reads: CATARAAGGHADEQFF. CDR3 sequence (DNA): TGTGCCACGGCTAGGGCAGCGGGAGGTCATGCTGATGAGCAGTTCTTC.